This T cell receptor (beta chain) is drawn from a study of monozygotic twins with inflammatory bowel disease. About this clonotype itself: Its antigen is undetermined.

The CDR3 covers 16 residues. One entry per CDR3 protein, without DNA, is what TCRdb gives after re-calling the 5' RACE reads. In total, the table holds roughly 120,000 distinct CDR3 sequences. Points from the study as a whole: In patient repertoires, differing immunosuppressive treatments may have added some variability.

The gene calls are TRBV12-3 or TRBV12-4 and TRBJ2-2; TCRdb outputs TRBD1, but without DNA this stays unchecked. Input material: blood. The TCR was taken from a human donor with ulcerative colitis or Crohn's disease, or a healthy co-twin of an affected twin (not recorded which). CDR3 region: CASSLSRDPFSGELFF.